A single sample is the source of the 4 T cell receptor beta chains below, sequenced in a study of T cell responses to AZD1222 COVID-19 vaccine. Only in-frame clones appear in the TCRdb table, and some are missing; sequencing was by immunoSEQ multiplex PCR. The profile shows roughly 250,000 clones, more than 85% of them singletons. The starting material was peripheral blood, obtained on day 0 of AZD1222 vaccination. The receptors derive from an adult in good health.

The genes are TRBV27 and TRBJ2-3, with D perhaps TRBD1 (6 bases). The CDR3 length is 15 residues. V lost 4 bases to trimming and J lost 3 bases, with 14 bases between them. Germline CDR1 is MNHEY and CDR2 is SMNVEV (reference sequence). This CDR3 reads CASSSQGRDTDTQYF. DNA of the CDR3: TGTGCCAGCAGTTCCCAGGGGCGCGATACAGATACGCAGTATTTT.

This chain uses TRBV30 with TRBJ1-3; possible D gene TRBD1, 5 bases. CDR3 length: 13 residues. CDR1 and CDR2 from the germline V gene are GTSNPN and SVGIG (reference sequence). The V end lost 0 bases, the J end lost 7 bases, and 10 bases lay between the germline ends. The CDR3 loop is CAWSVSSGNTIYF. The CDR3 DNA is TGTGCCTGGAGTGTATCTTCAGGGAACACCATATATTTT.

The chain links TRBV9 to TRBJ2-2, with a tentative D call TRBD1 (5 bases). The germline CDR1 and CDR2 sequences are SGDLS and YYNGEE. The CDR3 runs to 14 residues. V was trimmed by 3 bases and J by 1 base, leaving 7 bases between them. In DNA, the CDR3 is TGTGCCAGCAGCGGCAGGGAGAACACCGGGGAGCTGTTTTTT. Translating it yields CASSGRENTGELFF.

CDR3 protein: CASSSGWGYTF. CDR3 DNA: TGTGCCAGCAGTTCCGGGTGGGGCTACACCTTC. The chain couples TRBV27 to TRBJ1-2; D unresolved. Deletions cut 4 bases from V and 8 bases from J, with 8 bases between. There are 11 residues in the CDR3. Looked up from germline, CDR1 is MNHEY and CDR2 is SMNVEV (reference sequence).